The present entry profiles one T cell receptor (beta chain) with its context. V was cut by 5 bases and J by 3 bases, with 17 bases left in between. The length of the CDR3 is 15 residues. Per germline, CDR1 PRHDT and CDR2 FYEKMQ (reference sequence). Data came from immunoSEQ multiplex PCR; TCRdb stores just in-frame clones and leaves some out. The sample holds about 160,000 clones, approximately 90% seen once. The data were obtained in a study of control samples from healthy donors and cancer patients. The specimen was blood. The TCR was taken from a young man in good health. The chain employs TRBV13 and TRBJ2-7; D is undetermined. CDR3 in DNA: TGTGCCAGCAGCCCCTCCCACGTCTCCCTCTACGAGCAGTACTTC. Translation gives CASSPSHVSLYEQYF.